This entry is about one TCR beta chain. Antigen: not known. Researchers report isolating at least 6 million PBMCs per sample. The data belong to a study of blood T cells in healthy people across ages. Overall study results and limits: Whereas aged donors had fewer naive CD4+ cells, long-lived donors had more of them and higher diversity. With unsorted PBMCs, a conclusive comparison of naive versus antigen-experienced cells was not possible.

Primers used in a second PCR of about 7 to 12 cycles were a sample-barcoded 5' primer and a J-beta primer mix. TCRdb redid the calling of the 5' RACE reads with MiXCR, one entry per CDR3 protein. The top ten hold over 20% of the sample, which has about 970,000 distinct CDR3 sequences, approximately 50% seen once. This TCR was recovered from a woman aged 55-70 years in good health. Sequencing input: blood.

The CDR3 coding sequence is TGCAGTGCTAGAGAGTCAGCGGAAAACATTCAGTACTTC. This translates into CSARESAENIQYF. The chain links TRBV20-1 to TRBJ2-4; tentative D call: TRBD2 (5 bases). The CDR3 covers 13 residues. Trimming took 0 bases from V and 5 from J, leaving 8 bases between them. Germline CDR1 is DFQATT and CDR2 is SNEGSKA (reference sequence).